The 32 T cell receptor beta chains in this list originate from one sample, sequenced in a study of cytomegalovirus exposure and HLA in healthy donors. 60 Vbeta and 13 Jbeta primers were used in PCR. The data were produced by immunoSEQ multiplex PCR, yet TCRdb's version contains in-frame clones alone and is incomplete. The sample totals over 35,000 clones. Sequencing used PBMCs. The receptors come from a young woman in good health and CMV-seronegative.

The chain carries TRBV15 and TRBJ1-2; D is unresolved. The CDR3 sequence is 17 residues long. V lost 1 base and J 0 bases, leaving 15 bases between the germline ends. Germline CDR1 reads LNHNV; CDR2 reads YYDKDF (reference sequence). CDR3 sequence: CATSRALDFRTNYGYTF. The CDR3 region has the DNA TGTGCCACCAGCAGAGCATTGGACTTTAGGACTAACTATGGCTACACCTTC.

The chain links TRBV12-5 to TRBJ2-1; 9 bases align to TRBD2. CDR3 size: 15 residues. Germline V gene sequence: CDR1 LGHNT, CDR2 FRNRAP. The junction had 11 bases not matched to a gene; V was cut back by 7 bases and J by 7 bases. The CDR3 reads CASEIDSGSRNEQFF. In DNA form, the CDR3 reads TGTGCTAGTGAGATAGATAGCGGGAGTAGAAATGAGCAGTTCTTC.

The chain carries TRBV18 and TRBJ2-1, with D perhaps TRBD2 (6 bases). The V end was cut by 2 bases, the J end by 10 bases, with 15 bases between. This CDR3 has 14 residues. Germline assignment: CDR1 KGHSH and CDR2 LQKENI. The chain's CDR3 is CASSPEAGSGEQFF. As DNA, the CDR3 is TGTGCCAGCTCACCAGAGGCGGGGTCGGGGGAGCAGTTCTTC.

The chain carries TRBV7-9 and TRBJ2-3, with TRBD2 identical over 8 bases. CDR3 size: 15 residues. V trimming: 5 bases; J trimming: 3 bases; junction bases outside the gene matches: 7. Germline loops: CDR1 SEHNR, CDR2 FQNEAQ (reference sequence). The CDR3: CASSARLASTDTQYF. CDR3 bases: TGTGCCAGCAGCGCCAGACTAGCGAGTACAGATACGCAGTATTTT.

The gene calls are TRBV27 and TRBJ2-7, with 7 bases matching TRBD1. Germline V lookup: CDR1 MNHEY, CDR2 SMNVEV (reference sequence). The CDR3 consists of 14 residues. The ends lost 3 bases at V and 0 bases at J; junction bases unmatched: 2. The CDR3 DNA reads TGTGCCAGCAGTTTGGGGACAGTCTCCTACGAGCAGTACTTC. As protein: CASSLGTVSYEQYF.

The chain links TRBV30 to TRBJ2-2; D perhaps matches TRBD2 (6 bases). V was shortened by 3 bases and J by 5 bases, with 10 bases between the two germline ends. The CDR3 length is 13 residues. Germline CDR1 reads GTSNPN; CDR2 reads SVGIG (reference sequence). This CDR3 reads CAWSGSGTGELFF. Written as DNA, the CDR3 is TGTGCCTGGAGCGGGAGTGGGACCGGGGAGCTGTTTTTT.

CDR3 sequence reads: CASRSTVSNQPQHF. CDR3 bases: TGTGCCAGCAGATCGACAGTTAGCAATCAGCCCCAGCATTTT. This rearrangement joins TRBV28 to TRBJ1-5, with D maybe TRBD1 (5 bases). In germline, CDR1 is MDHEN, CDR2 SYDVKM. CDR3 size: 14 residues. Trimming took off 6 bases at V and 0 bases at J, with 9 bases between the two ends.

The genes are TRBV30 and TRBJ1-5; possibly TRBD1 for D (5 bases). Germline V lookup: CDR1 GTSNPN, CDR2 SVGIG (reference sequence). The CDR3 runs 18 residues. Deletions cut 1 base from V and 0 bases from J, with 19 bases between. The chain's CDR3 is CAWSDRTRTLISNQPQHF. In DNA form, the CDR3 reads TGTGCCTGGAGTGACAGGACCCGTACACTCATTAGCAATCAGCCCCAGCATTTT.

The chain uses TRBV4-1 and TRBJ1-2; D is unclear. This CDR3 is built from 15 residues. V was clipped by 1 base and J by 6 bases, with 15 bases between them. From germline, CDR1 is MGHRA and CDR2 YSYEKL. The CDR3 coding sequence is TGCGCCAGCAGCCAAGTGCAGGTAACAACCGATGGCTACACCTTC. It translates to CASSQVQVTTDGYTF.

V is TRBV5-1 and J is TRBJ2-7; the match to TRBD2 covers 7 bases. The length of the CDR3 is 14 residues. The V gene end was trimmed by 3 bases and the J gene end by 6 bases; junction bases not matched to a gene: 9. Germline CDR1 and CDR2: SGHRS and YFSETQ. CDR3 sequence reads: CASSWLAGVGEQYF. The CDR3 DNA reads as TGCGCCAGCAGCTGGCTTGCGGGAGTAGGCGAGCAGTACTTC.

The rearrangement joins TRBV29-1 to TRBJ2-7, with D possibly being TRBD2 (5 bases). Germline CDR1 SQVTM, CDR2 ANQGSEA. The CDR3 spans 13 residues. With 4 bases removed from V and 6 bases from J, the gap between germline ends came to 16 bases. CDR3 region: CSVGEKGIAEQYF. The CDR3 region has the DNA TGCAGCGTTGGGGAGAAAGGGATCGCCGAGCAGTACTTC.

The chain carries TRBV5-4 and TRBJ2-3, with 9 bases matching TRBD1. The CDR3 is 19 residues long. After removal of 3 bases from V and 0 bases from J, the junction contained 14 bases not matched to a gene. Germline V lookup: CDR1 SGHNT, CDR2 YYREEE (reference sequence). The CDR3 here is CASSSTGTGTGFSTDTQYF. The CDR3 bases are TGTGCCAGCAGCTCGACTGGGACAGGGACGGGATTTAGCACAGATACGCAGTATTTT.

V and J are TRBV9 and TRBJ2-5, with D possibly matching TRBD2 (6 bases). Trimming pared 1 base from V and 6 bases from J, leaving 10 bases between. Germline V gene sequence: CDR1 SGDLS, CDR2 YYNGEE. The CDR3 has 13 amino acids. The CDR3 loop is CASSVQGRKTQYF. CDR3 DNA: TGTGCCAGCAGCGTACAAGGGAGGAAGACCCAGTACTTC.

The CDR3 spells CASSLLDGPGAYEQYF. The CDR3 DNA reads TGTGCCAGCAGCTTACTTGACGGGCCAGGGGCCTACGAGCAGTACTTC. The chain employs TRBV5-6 and TRBJ2-7; TRBD1 might be the D (6 bases). V shed 2 bases and J shed 2 bases, with 17 bases lying between them. The CDR3 covers 16 residues. CDR1 and CDR2 (germline): SGHDT, YYEEEE.

As regards this clone: The junction shows a germline mismatch at one end, possibly a read error. The rearrangement uses TRBV5-1 and TRBJ2-1; a possible D gene is TRBD2 (5 bases). Germline V gene lookup returns CDR1 SGHRS and CDR2 YFSETQ. The CDR3 loop spans 15 amino acids. DNA for the CDR3: TGCGCCAGCAGCTTGTCGGGGAGCTCCGACAATGAGCAGTTCTTC. Its translation: CASSLSGSSDNEQFF.

The chain links TRBV7-3 to TRBJ2-1; 11 nucleotides align to TRBD2. Germline CDR1 SGHTA, CDR2 FQGTGA. The CDR3 length is 16 residues. V lost 4 bases to trimming and J lost 6 bases; unmatched junction nucleotides: 8. As DNA, the CDR3 is TGTGCCAGCAGCTCTATAGCGGGAGGGCCGCGCAATGAGCAGTTCTTC. Protein product: CASSSIAGGPRNEQFF.

The rearrangement joins TRBV15 to TRBJ1-5, with D perhaps matching TRBD1 (6 bases). Germline-derived CDR1 and CDR2 are LNHNV and YYDKDF (reference sequence). Deletions cut 8 bases from V and 5 bases from J, with 13 bases between. The CDR3 length is 13 residues. For the CDR3, the DNA is TGTGCCACCGGTTACAGGGAACATCAGCCCCAGCATTTT. Its translation is CATGYREHQPQHF.

The rearrangement links TRBV11-2 to TRBJ2-7, with D perhaps TRBD2 (6 bases). CDR3 length equals 16 residues. CDR1 and CDR2 (germline): SGHAT, FQNNGV. Trimming pared 2 bases from V and 1 base from J, leaving 15 bases between. The CDR3 nucleotides are TGTGCCAGCAGCTTAAGGGGCGGGGCCCTATCCTACGAGCAGTACTTC. Translating gives CASSLRGGALSYEQYF. The full variable domain, its missing parts supplied by reference TRBV11-2 and TRBJ2-7, is EAGVAQSPRYKIIEKRQSVAFWCNPISGHATLYWYQQILGQGPKLLIQFQNNGVVDDSQLPKDRFSAERLKGVDSTLKIQPAKLEDSAVYLCASSLRGGALSYEQYFGPGTRLTVT.

The gene calls are TRBV18 and TRBJ1-5; the D gene is possibly TRBD1 (5 bases). The CDR3 extends over 16 amino acids. V gave up 4 bases and J gave up 4 bases, with 17 bases separating them. The germline V gene encodes CDR1 KGHSH and CDR2 LQKENI. The CDR3 is CASSHPGAAGNQPQHF. The CDR3 nucleotides read TGTGCCAGCTCACACCCCGGGGCAGCGGGAAATCAGCCCCAGCATTTT.

The chain uses TRBV28 and TRBJ1-3, with D possibly TRBD1 on 5 matching bases. V lost 2 bases and J 2 bases, leaving 10 bases between the germline ends. The germline V gene encodes CDR1 MDHEN and CDR2 SYDVKM. The CDR3 has 15 amino acids. The CDR3 coding sequence is TGTGCCAGCAGTTTACGGGGGTCGGCTGGAAACACCATATATTTT. It is translated as CASSLRGSAGNTIYF.

The chain employs TRBV28 and TRBJ1-5, with a possible D match to TRBD1 (5 bases). Trimming took off 8 bases at V and 6 bases at J, with 20 bases between the two ends. This CDR3 contains 15 residues. Germline loops: CDR1 MDHEN, CDR2 SYDVKM. The CDR3 loop reads CASSEGRVGSQPQHF. For the CDR3, the DNA is TGTGCCAGCTCGGAGGGACGTGTGGGATCTCAGCCCCAGCATTTT.

V gene TRBV29-1 combines with J gene TRBJ2-1; 8 nucleotides line up with TRBD2. CDR1 and CDR2 (germline): SQVTM, ANQGSEA. The J segment lost 6 bases and the V segment lost 8 bases, leaving 12 bases of the junction unmatched. This CDR3 comprises 14 residues. The CDR3 coding sequence is TGCAGCTCGGGGAGATTGCGGGAGGTCAATGAGCAGTTCTTC. Translated: CSSGRLREVNEQFF.

V is TRBV30 and J is TRBJ2-7; 7 positions match TRBD1. Germline CDR1 GTSNPN, CDR2 SVGIG (reference sequence). This CDR3 region has 13 residues. V gave up 3 bases and J gave up 2 bases; unmatched junction bases: 4. This CDR3 is CAWRTTGTYEQYF. The CDR3 region has the DNA TGTGCCTGGAGGACGACAGGGACCTACGAGCAGTACTTC.

The rearrangement uses TRBV6-5 and TRBJ2-3, with TRBD2 matching over 9 bases. The junction had 10 bases not matched to a gene; V was cut back by 0 bases and J by 9 bases. Germline CDR1 and CDR2: MNHEY and SVGAGI. This CDR3 comprises 16 residues. The CDR3 sequence: CASSYSASGRTPTQYF. CDR3 bases: TGTGCCAGCAGTTACTCGGCAAGCGGGAGGACCCCAACGCAGTATTTT.

V usage is TRBV19 and J usage is TRBJ2-5; 8 nucleotides align to TRBD2. This CDR3 has 15 residues. Trimming at V came to 8 bases and at J to 2 bases, leaving 10 bases not matched to a gene. Germline CDR1 reads LNHDA; CDR2 reads SQIVND (reference sequence). DNA for the CDR3: TGTGCCAGTGGAGCGGGAGTAGGTCCACAAGAGACCCAGTACTTC. Encoded protein: CASGAGVGPQETQYF.

This rearrangement joins TRBV5-6 to TRBJ1-1, with D hard to call. Between the trimmed V and J ends, which lost 0 bases and 2 bases, there was a span of 8 bases. In germline, CDR1 is SGHDT, CDR2 YYEEEE. This CDR3 is 14 amino acids long. In DNA form, the CDR3 reads TGTGCCAGCAGCTTGGTGGGCCGAAACACTGAAGCTTTCTTT. Translated, it gives CASSLVGRNTEAFF.

The chain combines TRBV6-5 with TRBJ1-2; TRBD1 agrees at 11 bases. Germline-derived CDR1 and CDR2 are MNHEY and SVGAGI. The CDR3 contains 14 residues. V shed 0 bases and J 7 bases; nucleotides not matched to a gene: 1. Here the CDR3 reads CASSYSGTGGGYTF. DNA of the CDR3: TGTGCCAGCAGTTACTCCGGGACAGGGGGTGGCTACACCTTC.

V gene TRBV29-1 combines with J gene TRBJ1-1; no firm D call. Trimming shortened V by 7 bases and J by 0 bases, and 12 bases separated the two germline ends. Germline V gene sequence: CDR1 SQVTM, CDR2 ANQGSEA. CDR3 size: 13 residues. CDR3 nucleotides: TGCAGCGCCCTCAGAAACATGAACACTGAAGCTTTCTTT. Amino acids: CSALRNMNTEAFF. Variable domain in full (rest from reference TRBV29-1 and TRBJ1-1): SAVISQKPSRDICQRGTSLTIQCQVDSQVTMMFWYRQQPGQSLTLIATANQGSEATYESGFVIDKFPISRPNLTFSTLTVSNMSPEDSSIYLCSALRNMNTEAFFGQGTRLTVV.

This chain connects TRBV7-2 to TRBJ1-5, with D uncertain. The ends were cut back, 6 bases at V and 0 bases at J, with 6 bases in the middle. This CDR3 has 13 residues. Germline loops: CDR1 SGHTA, CDR2 FQGNSA. Here the CDR3 DNA reads TGTGCCAGCAGGGGAGATAGCAATCAGCCCCAGCATTTT. This translates into CASRGDSNQPQHF.

The CDR3 spells CASSSGVVGEKLFF. In DNA, the CDR3 is TGCGCCAGCAGCTCAGGGGTGGTGGGTGAAAAACTGTTTTTT. This rearrangement joins TRBV5-1 to TRBJ1-4, with D perhaps TRBD1 (6 bases). CDR1 SGHRS and CDR2 YFSETQ come from the germline V gene. This CDR3 is built from 14 residues. Trimming took off 3 bases at V and 7 bases at J, with 13 bases between the two ends.

The chain joins TRBV19 to TRBJ1-2, with 10 positions matching TRBD1. Germline lookup yields CDR1 LNHDA and CDR2 SQIVND (reference sequence). V lost 3 bases and J lost 6; bases outside the gene matches: 7. CDR3 length: 15 residues. The CDR3 reads CASSIRGQGRNGYTF. CDR3 bases: TGTGCCAGTAGTATTAGGGGACAGGGGAGGAATGGCTACACCTTC. Full variable domain (outside the CDR3, taken from reference TRBV19 and TRBJ1-2): DGGITQSPKYLFRKEGQNVTLSCEQNLNHDAMYWYRQDPGQGLRLIYYSQIVNDFQKGDIAEGYSVSREKKESFPLTVTSAQKNPTAFYLCASSIRGQGRNGYTFGSGTRLTVV.

The chain is built from TRBV6-4 and TRBJ2-1; perhaps TRBD2 as D (5 bases). CDR3 length: 13 amino acids. Germline V CDR1 and CDR2: MRHNA, SNTAGT. The V end was cut by 0 bases, the J end by 5 bases, with 5 bases between. The CDR3, as DNA: TGTGCCAGCAGTGACTCGACTAACAATGAGCAGTTCTTC. Translating gives CASSDSTNNEQFF.